Below are 13 T cell receptor beta chains sequenced from a single sample in a study of shared clonotypes between healthy human individuals. Data came from immunoSEQ multiplex PCR; TCRdb stores just in-frame clones and leaves some out. Of roughly 2.2 million clones in the sample, more than 85% were seen once. The sequencing input was naive CD4+ T cells from PBMCs. Subset specified: CD45RA+ positively selected. These receptors were obtained from a man aged 18-30 years in good health. Some clones in this sample may be carry-over from other donors' samples.

The chain recombines TRBV5-6 with TRBJ2-1; 9 nucleotides align to TRBD1. Germline assignment: CDR1 SGHDT and CDR2 YYEEEE. V gave up 4 bases and J gave up 2 bases; unmatched junction bases: 4. This CDR3 has 15 residues. The CDR3 loop is CASSRGQGTYNEQFF. DNA for the CDR3: TGTGCCAGCAGCCGTGGACAGGGGACCTACAATGAGCAGTTCTTC.

V usage is TRBV6-5 and J usage is TRBJ1-2, with TRBD1 matching 8 bases. This CDR3 is built from 15 residues. The germline gives CDR1 MNHEY, CDR2 SVGAGI. J lost 7 bases, V lost 7 bases, and 14 bases had no gene match. DNA for the CDR3: TGTGCCAGCAACAACCAAGGGACAGGCGCTTCTGGCTACACCTTC. Translating it yields CASNNQGTGASGYTF.

The chain carries TRBV25-1 and TRBJ2-2, with D possibly matching TRBD2 (5 bases). Trimming stripped 3 bases from V and 9 bases from J, with 14 bases between. The CDR3 runs 14 residues. Germline assignment: CDR1 MGHDK and CDR2 SYGVNS. CDR3 DNA: TGTGCCAGCAGTGAGAATGGAAGACTATGGGAGCTGTTTTTT. Translation: CASSENGRLWELFF.

The chain joins TRBV4-1 to TRBJ2-2; 9 bases map to TRBD2. This CDR3 region has 16 residues. Germline CDR1 is MGHRA and CDR2 is YSYEKL. With V trimmed by 3 bases and J by 5 bases, 7 bases remained unmatched. The CDR3 bases are TGCGCCAGCAGCCAGGTGACTAGCGGACAGACCGGGGAGCTGTTTTTT. Protein product: CASSQVTSGQTGELFF.

This chain connects TRBV9 to TRBJ1-2; D is undetermined. CDR1 and CDR2 (germline): SGDLS, YYNGEE. V lost 4 bases and J 2 bases, leaving 12 bases between the germline ends. The CDR3 is 14 amino acids. CDR3 sequence: CASSPQTGNYGYTF. The CDR3 nucleotides read TGTGCCAGCAGCCCCCAGACGGGGAACTATGGCTACACCTTC.

V gene TRBV10-1 combines with J gene TRBJ2-1, with D possibly matching TRBD2 (6 bases). The germline V gene encodes CDR1 WNHNN and CDR2 SYGVQD (reference sequence). The CDR3 length is 17 residues. Trimming stripped 2 bases from V and 4 bases from J, with 18 bases between. The CDR3, as DNA: TGCGCCAGCAGTGAGACCGGGAGCAGGCCGGGTTACAATGAGCAGTTCTTC. Its protein is CASSETGSRPGYNEQFF.

The chain links TRBV5-1 to TRBJ2-7; 7 bases line up with TRBD1. With 2 bases clipped from V and 5 bases from J, the junction kept 4 bases outside the gene matches. The CDR3 is 13 residues long. The germline V gene encodes CDR1 SGHRS and CDR2 YFSETQ. CDR3 nucleotide sequence: TGCGCCAGCAGCTTCTACAGGGGCGACGAGCAGTACTTC. It is translated as CASSFYRGDEQYF.

This chain connects TRBV29-1 to TRBJ1-2; 9 nucleotides line up with TRBD1. Germline-derived CDR1 and CDR2 are SQVTM and ANQGSEA. This CDR3 is built from 12 residues. With 6 bases clipped from V and 4 bases from J, the junction kept 3 bases outside the gene matches. This CDR3 reads CSVPGQGYGYTF. CDR3 coding DNA: TGCAGCGTCCCGGGACAGGGCTATGGCTACACCTTC. The variable domain in full, completed from reference TRBV29-1 and TRBJ1-2, reads SAVISQKPSRDICQRGTSLTIQCQVDSQVTMMFWYRQQPGQSLTLIATANQGSEATYESGFVIDKFPISRPNLTFSTLTVSNMSPEDSSIYLCSVPGQGYGYTFGSGTRLTVV.

The chain joins TRBV6-1 to TRBJ1-5; D not certain. V lost 7 bases and J 6 bases, leaving 13 bases between the germline ends. The V gene's germline CDR1 is MNHNS and CDR2 SASEGT. The length of the CDR3 is 13 residues. The CDR3 region has the DNA TGTGCCAGCAATCAAAGGGCAGGTCAGCCCCAGCATTTT. It translates to CASNQRAGQPQHF.

This chain links TRBV27 with TRBJ2-2; TRBD1 agrees at 8 bases. V lost 7 bases and J lost 1; bases outside the gene matches: 8. The CDR3 is made up of 16 amino acids. Germline CDR1 is MNHEY and CDR2 is SMNVEV (reference sequence). CDR3 region: CASNLRGQVNTGELFF. The DNA of the CDR3 is TGTGCCAGCAACCTCAGGGGGCAGGTGAACACCGGGGAGCTGTTTTTT.

Regarding this clone: Different DNA sequences within this sample yield the same CDR3. The chain couples TRBV29-1 to TRBJ2-2; perhaps TRBD1 as D (5 bases). Trimming stripped 3 bases from V and 0 bases from J, with 5 bases between. The CDR3 consists of 13 residues. The germline CDR1 and CDR2 sequences are SQVTM and ANQGSEA. The CDR3 sequence: CSVDRANTGELFF. In DNA form, the CDR3 reads TGCAGCGTTGACAGGGCGAACACCGGGGAGCTGTTTTTT.

The sample holds one count of this clone. The chain links TRBV28 to TRBJ2-2; 11 bases line up with TRBD1. The CDR3 has 18 residues. The ends lost 3 bases at V and 5 bases at J; junction bases unmatched: 11. The V gene's germline CDR1 is MDHEN and CDR2 SYDVKM. CDR3 sequence reads: CASSFLGQGGGHTGELFF. CDR3 in DNA: TGTGCCAGCAGTTTCCTGGGACAGGGGGGAGGGCATACCGGGGAGCTGTTTTTT.

V and J are TRBV30 and TRBJ2-1; D gene unclear. The CDR3 is 13 residues long. Trimming cost V 0 bases and J 10 bases, with 13 bases left between them. The germline CDR1 and CDR2 sequences are GTSNPN and SVGIG (reference sequence). This chain's CDR3 is CAWSVLAMGEQFF. Written as DNA, the CDR3 is TGTGCCTGGAGTGTACTGGCGATGGGCGAGCAGTTCTTC. The full variable domain, its missing parts supplied by reference TRBV30 and TRBJ2-1, is SQTIHQWPATLVQPVGSPLSLECTVEGTSNPNLYWYRQAAGRGLQLLFYSVGIGQISSEVPQNLSASRPQDRQFILSSKKLLLSDSGFYLCAWSVLAMGEQFFGPGTRLTVL.